Sequencing of this T cell receptor beta chain was carried out in a study of a mutant IDH1 vaccine in newly diagnosed glioma. Study context: Averaging approximately 40 years of age, treated patients were about 60% male and approximately 40% female. Patients arrived already treated with radiotherapy, temozolomide, or both, most having had both. Findings of the study overall: Any relationship between pseudoprogression and changes in top peripheral T cell clonotypes seemed absent. Induction of immune responses by the vaccine occurred in more than 85% of patients.

Concerning this clone itself: Its cognate antigen is unknown.

The CDR3 consists of 11 residues. Germline V gives CDR1 SEHNR, CDR2 FQNEAQ (reference sequence). V was clipped by 5 bases and J by 6 bases, with 6 bases between them. Generated by immunoSEQ multiplex PCR, the TCRdb table keeps only in-frame clones and is missing some. This sample yields about 46,000 clones, of which 86% are seen a single time; 2.4% belongs to the top ten. Stated time point: baseline, week 1 (first vaccination visit). The treatment is: pre-vaccination baseline after standard-of-care therapy. The chain links TRBV7-9 to TRBJ2-3, with D uncertain. The specimen was PBMCs, collected from a glioma patient treated with radiotherapy, temozolomide or both. The clonotype comes from a man in his forties or fifties with glioma. The CDR3 region has the DNA TGTGCCAGCAGCCCCCAGGATACGCAGTATTTT. It encodes CASSPQDTQYF.